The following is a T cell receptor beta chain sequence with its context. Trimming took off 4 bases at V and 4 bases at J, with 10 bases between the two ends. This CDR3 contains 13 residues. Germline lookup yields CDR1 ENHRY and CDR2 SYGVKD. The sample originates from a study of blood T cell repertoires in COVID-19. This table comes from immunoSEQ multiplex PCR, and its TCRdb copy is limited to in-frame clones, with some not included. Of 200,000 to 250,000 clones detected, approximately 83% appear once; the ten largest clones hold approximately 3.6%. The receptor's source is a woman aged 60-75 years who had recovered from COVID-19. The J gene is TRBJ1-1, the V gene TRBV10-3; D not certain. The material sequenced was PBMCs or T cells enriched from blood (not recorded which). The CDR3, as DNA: TGTGCCATCAGTGTCGATCTAGGCACTGAAGCTTTCTTT. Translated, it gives CAISVDLGTEAFF.